The clone carrying this T cell receptor beta chain was seen repeatedly, ten times or more. Its target is not known. This record belongs to a study of CD8 T cells in ankylosing spondylitis. Study-wide results and limits: Reportedly, disease-linked clones are significantly enriched in ankylosing spondylitis patients' matched synovial fluid. Seven to nine highly homologous variants formed a TCR beta motif that appeared characteristic of ankylosing spondylitis blood.

Using quantitative 5'-RACE with molecular barcodes, the authors made TCR beta libraries. TCRdb ran MiXCR on the 5' RACE reads and lists one entry per CDR3 protein. The sample holds 30,000 to 40,000 distinct CDR3 sequences, 3% to 3.5% seen once. The sample comprised blood, either unsorted or a sorted T cell fraction (not recorded which). This sequence was found in a male donor with ankylosing spondylitis or in good health (not recorded which).

The CDR3 sequence is CASSVAGRGDSPLHF. The CDR3 region has the DNA TGTGCCAGCAGCGTAGCAGGCAGGGGGGATTCACCCCTCCACTTT. The chain recombines TRBV9 with TRBJ1-6; 7 nucleotides match TRBD1. The CDR3 loop spans 15 amino acids. Germline-derived CDR1 and CDR2 are SGDLS and YYNGEE. Trimming cost V 0 bases and J 8 bases; bases outside gene matches: 5.